This T cell receptor beta chain was identified during a study of beta chain features in type 1 diabetes. Overall study results and limits: Moderate yet significant TCRB CDR3 shortening was seen in Type 1 diabetes patients in all four CD4+ subsets. With patients and controls alike, PCR might favor shorter templates to an equal degree.

Sorting based on CD45RO/CCR7/CD25/CD127/CD95/CD27 separated CD4+ naive, central memory, regulatory and stem cell-like memory cells. Isolated RNA was reverse transcribed in full, so expressed TCRB transcripts were sequenced. Sequencing was performed with immunoSEQ multiplex PCR; in TCRdb, only in-frame clones are kept and a portion is missing. The table has 350,000 to 400,000 clones, about 16% seen once; the top ten hold roughly 0.017%. Comment on this clone: The antigen remains undetermined.

This receptor was obtained from a woman in her late teens or twenties in good health. What was sequenced was naive CD4+ T cells from blood.

The CDR3 is CASGDQLAGVGDTQYF. The CDR3 DNA reads as TGTGCCAGCGGGGATCAACTAGCGGGAGTTGGAGATACGCAGTATTTT. The chain employs TRBV28 and TRBJ2-3; 11 bases agree with TRBD2. The germline V gene encodes CDR1 MDHEN and CDR2 SYDVKM. This CDR3 is 16 amino acids long. Losses at the gene ends were 8 bases for V and 5 bases for J; bases not matched to a gene: 12.